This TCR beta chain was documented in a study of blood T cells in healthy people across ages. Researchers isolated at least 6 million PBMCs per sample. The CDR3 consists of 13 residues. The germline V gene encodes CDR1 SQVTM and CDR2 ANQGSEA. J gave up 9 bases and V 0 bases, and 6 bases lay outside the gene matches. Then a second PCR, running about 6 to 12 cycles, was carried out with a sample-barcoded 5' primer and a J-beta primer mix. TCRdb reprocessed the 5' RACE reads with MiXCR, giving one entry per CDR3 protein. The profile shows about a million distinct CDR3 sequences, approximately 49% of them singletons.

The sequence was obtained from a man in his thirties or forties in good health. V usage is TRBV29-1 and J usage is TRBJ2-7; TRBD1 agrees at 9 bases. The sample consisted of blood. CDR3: CSVEDTGGSVQYF. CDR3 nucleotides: TGCAGCGTTGAAGATACAGGGGGCTCAGTGCAGTACTTC.